This T cell receptor (beta chain) was sequenced for a study of cytomegalovirus exposure and HLA in healthy donors. Study as a whole: Among roughly 180 million T cells, an earlier analysis found 90 million to 130 million unique TCR beta sequences. Overall study findings and caveats: As immune exposure information, only CMV serostatus was available. It was confirmed in vitro that a few of the CMV-associated chains were specific for CMV antigens.

Worth noting for this clone: Its antigen is unknown.

Amplification used 60 Vbeta primers and 13 Jbeta primers. The table came from immunoSEQ multiplex PCR; TCRdb's copy has only in-frame clones and leaves some out. The table shows about 93,000 clones, with just under 80% occurring only once. Germline CDR1 and CDR2: GTSNPN and SVGIG (reference sequence). Trimming shortened V by 3 bases and J by 4 bases, and 9 bases separated the two germline ends. The CDR3 is made up of 13 amino acids. The TCR was taken from a middle-aged woman in good health and CMV-seronegative. This rearrangement joins TRBV30 to TRBJ2-2; maybe TRBD1 (5 bases). Material: PBMCs. The DNA for the CDR3 is TGTGCCTGGAGGTCGCAGGGCACCGGGGAGCTGTTTTTT. Translated: CAWRSQGTGELFF.